This T cell receptor (beta chain) was captured in a study of molecular identifiers for immune sequencing clone quantification. TCRdb re-analysed the PCR reads in MiXCR, keeping a single row per CDR3 protein. This sample has over 550,000 distinct CDR3 sequences, with roughly 25% found just once. This clonotype was seen a handful of times. This CDR3 has 15 residues. V lost 0 bases to trimming and J lost 3 bases; unmatched junction nucleotides: 8. CDR1 DFQATT and CDR2 SNEGSKA come from the germline V gene (reference sequence). The V gene is TRBV20-1, the J gene TRBJ2-7; 7 nucleotides align to TRBD1. This TCR derives from a human donor in good health. Some libraries in this study had Jurkat cell RNA spiked in. The sequenced sample was naive CD8+ T cells from blood, with Jurkat cell RNA spiked in. Indicated subset: FACS-sorted CD8+CD4-CCR7+CD45RA+ naive T cells. Here the CDR3 reads CSARDPDRVLYEQYF. DNA for the CDR3: TGCAGTGCTAGAGACCCCGACAGGGTGCTCTACGAGCAGTACTTC.